This TCR delta chain is from a study of gammadelta T cells in human blood (TCRdb year 2020). Summary of the overall study and its limitations: The study reported that microbial exposure appeared to drive polyclonal expansion of innate gamma-delta T cells immediately after birth.

Sequences TSWWSYY (CDR1) and QGS (CDR2) are obtained from the germline V gene. Unmatched junction bases come to 16, with V trimmed by 0 bases and J by 0 bases. The CDR3 runs 23 amino acids, cysteine and phenylalanine included. Only the CDR3 portion is preserved as DNA: 69 bases, with reading frame beginning at the first base. On this clone itself: Its target antigen remains unknown. This may arise from a read error, as a much more abundant clone is one base away.

Library generation was performed with RT-PCR. Sequenced on an Illumina MiSeq. For TCRdb, the public reads were processed anew by CATT, and duplicate DNA sequences were folded into one row. The sample data list 1,000 to 1,500 delta-chain clones, and 9% to 10% of these were observed just once. Of the sample, under 9.5% is held by the ten largest clones. The V gene is TRDV1 and the J gene is TRDJ3; 8 central nucleotides agree with TRDD2. Sequencing was carried out using non-Vgamma9Vdelta2 gamma-delta T cells from infant blood. The receptor was isolated from a human donor. Read as DNA, the sequence is TGTGCTCTTGGGGAACTCTTCCTACGGAAAGGGGGCCTTCGCTCCTGGGACACCCGACAGATGTTTTTC. Translated, it reads CALGELFLRKGGLRSWDTRQMFF.